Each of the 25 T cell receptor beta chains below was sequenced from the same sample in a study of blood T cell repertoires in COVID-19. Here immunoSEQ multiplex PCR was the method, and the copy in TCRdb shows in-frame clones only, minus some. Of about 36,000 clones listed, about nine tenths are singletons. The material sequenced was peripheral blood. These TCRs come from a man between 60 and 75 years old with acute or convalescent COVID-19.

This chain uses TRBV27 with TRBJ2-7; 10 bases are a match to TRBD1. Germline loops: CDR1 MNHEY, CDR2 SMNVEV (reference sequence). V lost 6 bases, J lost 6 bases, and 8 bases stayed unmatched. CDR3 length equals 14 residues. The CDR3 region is CASSRDRGSLEQYF. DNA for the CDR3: TGTGCCAGCAGCCGGGACAGGGGCTCCCTCGAGCAGTACTTC.

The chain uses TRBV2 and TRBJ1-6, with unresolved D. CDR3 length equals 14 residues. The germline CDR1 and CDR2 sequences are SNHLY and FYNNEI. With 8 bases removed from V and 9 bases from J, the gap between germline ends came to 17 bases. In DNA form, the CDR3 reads TGTGCCAGCGTCGGCCCCCGAGAGGCTTCACCCCTCCACTTT. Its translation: CASVGPREASPLHF.

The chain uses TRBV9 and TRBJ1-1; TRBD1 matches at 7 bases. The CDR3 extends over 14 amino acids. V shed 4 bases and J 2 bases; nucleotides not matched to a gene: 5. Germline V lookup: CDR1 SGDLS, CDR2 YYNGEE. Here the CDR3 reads CASSIGTANTEAFF. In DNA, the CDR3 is TGTGCCAGCAGCATTGGGACAGCCAACACTGAAGCTTTCTTT.

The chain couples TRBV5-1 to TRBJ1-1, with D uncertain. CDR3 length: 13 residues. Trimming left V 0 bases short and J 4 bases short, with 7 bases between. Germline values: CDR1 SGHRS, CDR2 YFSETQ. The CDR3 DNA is TGCGCCAGCAGCTTGGTGCGGAGCACTGAAGCTTTCTTT. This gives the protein CASSLVRSTEAFF.

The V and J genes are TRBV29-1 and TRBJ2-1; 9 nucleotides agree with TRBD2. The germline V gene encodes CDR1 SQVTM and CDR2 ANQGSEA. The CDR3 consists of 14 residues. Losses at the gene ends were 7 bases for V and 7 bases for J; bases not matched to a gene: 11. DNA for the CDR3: TGCAGCGCCGAGTCTAGCGGGGCTGAAAATGAGCAGTTCTTC. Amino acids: CSAESSGAENEQFF.

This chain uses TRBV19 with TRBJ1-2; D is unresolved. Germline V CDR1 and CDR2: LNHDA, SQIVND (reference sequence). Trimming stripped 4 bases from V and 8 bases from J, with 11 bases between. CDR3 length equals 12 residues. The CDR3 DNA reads TGTGCCAGTAGTAGGGTAAGAGGCGGCTACACCTTC. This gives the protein CASSRVRGGYTF.

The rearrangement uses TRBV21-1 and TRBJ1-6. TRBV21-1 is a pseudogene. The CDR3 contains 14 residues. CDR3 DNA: TGTGCCGATATCACAGTCAGGGAGGCTTCACCCCTCCACTTT. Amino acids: CADITVREASPLHF.

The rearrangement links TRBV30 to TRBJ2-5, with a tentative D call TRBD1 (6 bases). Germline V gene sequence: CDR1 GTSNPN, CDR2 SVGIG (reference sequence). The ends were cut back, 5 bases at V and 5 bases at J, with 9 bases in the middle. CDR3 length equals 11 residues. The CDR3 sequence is CAWGGRETQYF. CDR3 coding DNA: TGTGCCTGGGGGGGCCGGGAGACCCAGTACTTC.

CDR3 residues: CASRSIRPGQGHHRAQYF. The CDR3 DNA follows: TGTGCCAGCAGATCGATTCGGCCGGGACAGGGGCACCACCGGGCCCAGTACTTC. This chain links TRBV11-3 with TRBJ2-5; 10 bases match TRBD1. Germline lookup yields CDR1 SGHNT and CDR2 YENEEA. V was clipped by 6 bases and J by 9 bases; unmatched bases: 22. CDR3 length: 18 amino acids.

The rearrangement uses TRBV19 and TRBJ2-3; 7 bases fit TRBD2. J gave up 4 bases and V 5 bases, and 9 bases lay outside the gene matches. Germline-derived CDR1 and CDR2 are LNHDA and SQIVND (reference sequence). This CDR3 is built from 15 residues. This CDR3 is CASSRGSWFPDTQYF. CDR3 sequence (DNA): TGTGCCAGTAGTCGCGGGAGTTGGTTCCCAGATACGCAGTATTTT.

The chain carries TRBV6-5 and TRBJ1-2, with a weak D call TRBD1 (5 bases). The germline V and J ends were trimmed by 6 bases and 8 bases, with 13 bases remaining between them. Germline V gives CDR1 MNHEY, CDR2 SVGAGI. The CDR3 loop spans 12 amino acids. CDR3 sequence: CASRGLHFGYTF. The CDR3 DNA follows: TGTGCCAGCAGGGGACTGCATTTCGGCTACACCTTC.

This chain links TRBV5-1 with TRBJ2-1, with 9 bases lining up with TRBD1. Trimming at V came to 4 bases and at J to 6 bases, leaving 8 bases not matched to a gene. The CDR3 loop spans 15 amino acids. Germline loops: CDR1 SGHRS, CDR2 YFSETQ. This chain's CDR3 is CASSVTQGAFNEQFF. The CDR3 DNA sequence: TGCGCCAGCAGCGTCACACAGGGGGCCTTCAATGAGCAGTTCTTC.

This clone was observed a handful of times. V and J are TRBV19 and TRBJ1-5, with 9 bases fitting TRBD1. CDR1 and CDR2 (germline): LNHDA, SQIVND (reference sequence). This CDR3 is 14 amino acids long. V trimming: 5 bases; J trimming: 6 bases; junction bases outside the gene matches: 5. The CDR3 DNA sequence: TGTGCCAGTAGTTTAACAGGGGGCGGTCAGCCCCAGCATTTT. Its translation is CASSLTGGGQPQHF.

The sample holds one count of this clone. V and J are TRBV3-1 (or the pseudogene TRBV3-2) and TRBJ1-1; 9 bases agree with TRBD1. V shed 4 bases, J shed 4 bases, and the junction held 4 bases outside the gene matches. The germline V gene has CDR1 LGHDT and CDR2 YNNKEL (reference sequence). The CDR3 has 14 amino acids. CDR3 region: CASSRQGVLTEAFF. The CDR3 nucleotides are TGTGCCAGCAGCCGACAGGGGGTTCTCACTGAAGCTTTCTTT.

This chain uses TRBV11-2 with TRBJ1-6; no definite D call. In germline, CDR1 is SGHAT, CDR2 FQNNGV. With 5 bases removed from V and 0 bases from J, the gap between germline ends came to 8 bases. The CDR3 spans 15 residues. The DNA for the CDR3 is TGTGCCAGCAGCGGCCAGCGCTCCTATAATTCACCCCTCCACTTT. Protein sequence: CASSGQRSYNSPLHF.

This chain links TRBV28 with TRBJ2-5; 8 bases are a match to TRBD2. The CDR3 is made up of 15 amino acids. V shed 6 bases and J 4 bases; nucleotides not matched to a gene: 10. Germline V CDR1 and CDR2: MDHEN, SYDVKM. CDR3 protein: CASSRTRGGVETQYF. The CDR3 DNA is TGTGCCAGCAGCCGTACCCGGGGGGGCGTAGAGACCCAGTACTTC.

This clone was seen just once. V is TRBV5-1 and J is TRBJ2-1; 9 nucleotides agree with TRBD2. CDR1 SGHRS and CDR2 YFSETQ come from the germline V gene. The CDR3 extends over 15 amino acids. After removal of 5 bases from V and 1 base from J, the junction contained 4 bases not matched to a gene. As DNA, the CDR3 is TGCGCCAGCAGTGCTAGCGGGGTTTCCTACAATGAGCAGTTCTTC. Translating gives CASSASGVSYNEQFF.

The CDR3: CASSPSSDSNSPLHF. As DNA, the CDR3 is TGTGCCAGCAGCCCTTCCTCTGACAGTAATTCACCCCTCCACTTT. The chain employs TRBV4-2 and TRBJ1-6; tentative D call: TRBD1 (5 bases). The CDR3 is made up of 15 amino acids. Per the germline V gene, CDR1 is LGHNA and CDR2 is YNFKEQ. Trimming removed 4 bases from V and 6 bases from J, with 13 bases in between.

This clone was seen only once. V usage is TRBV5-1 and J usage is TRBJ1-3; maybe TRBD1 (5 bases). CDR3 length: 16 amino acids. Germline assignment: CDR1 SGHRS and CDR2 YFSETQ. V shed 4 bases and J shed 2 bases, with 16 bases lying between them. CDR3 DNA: TGCGCCAGCAGCCTCAATCTGCAGGGTGCTGGAAACACCATATATTTT. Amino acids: CASSLNLQGAGNTIYF.

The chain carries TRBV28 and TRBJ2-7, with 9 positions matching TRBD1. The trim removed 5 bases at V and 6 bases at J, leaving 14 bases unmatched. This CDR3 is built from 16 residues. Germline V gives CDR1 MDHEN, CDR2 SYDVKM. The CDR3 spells CASSPNPGTGIGEQYV. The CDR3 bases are TGTGCCAGCAGTCCCAACCCCGGGACAGGGATAGGCGAGCAGTACGTC.

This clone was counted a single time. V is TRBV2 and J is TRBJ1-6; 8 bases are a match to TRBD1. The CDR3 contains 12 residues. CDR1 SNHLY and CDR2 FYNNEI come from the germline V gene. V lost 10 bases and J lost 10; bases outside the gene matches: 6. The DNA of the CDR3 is TGTGCCACCAACAGGGGGGGGTCACCCCTCCACTTT. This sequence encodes CATNRGGSPLHF.

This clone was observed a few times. CDR3 coding DNA: TGTGCCAGCAGCCCCTTAGTACAGGGACCCGATAACTATGGCTACACCTTC. It codes for CASSPLVQGPDNYGYTF. V usage is TRBV14 and J usage is TRBJ1-2; maybe TRBD1 (6 bases). Germline V gene sequence: CDR1 SGHDN, CDR2 FVKESK. The CDR3 length is 17 residues. Trimming pared 4 bases from V and 1 base from J, leaving 19 bases between.

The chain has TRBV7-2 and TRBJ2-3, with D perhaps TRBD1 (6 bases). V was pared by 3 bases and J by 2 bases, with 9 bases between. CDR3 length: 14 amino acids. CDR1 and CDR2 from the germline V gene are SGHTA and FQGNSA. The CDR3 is CASSFTGPTDTQYF. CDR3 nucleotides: TGTGCCAGCAGCTTTACAGGGCCCACAGATACGCAGTATTTT.

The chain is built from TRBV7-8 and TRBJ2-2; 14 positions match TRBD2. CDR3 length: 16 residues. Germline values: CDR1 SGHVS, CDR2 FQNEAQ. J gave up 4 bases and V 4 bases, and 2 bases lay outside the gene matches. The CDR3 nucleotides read TGTGCCAGCAGCTCGACTAGCGGGAGGGGCACCGGGGAGCTGTTTTTT. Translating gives CASSSTSGRGTGELFF.

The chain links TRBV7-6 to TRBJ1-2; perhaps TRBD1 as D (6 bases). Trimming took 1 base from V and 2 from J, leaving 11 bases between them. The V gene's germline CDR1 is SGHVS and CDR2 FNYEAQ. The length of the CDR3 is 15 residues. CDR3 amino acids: CASSLEAGENYGYTF. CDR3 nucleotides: TGTGCCAGCAGCTTAGAGGCAGGGGAAAACTATGGCTACACCTTC.